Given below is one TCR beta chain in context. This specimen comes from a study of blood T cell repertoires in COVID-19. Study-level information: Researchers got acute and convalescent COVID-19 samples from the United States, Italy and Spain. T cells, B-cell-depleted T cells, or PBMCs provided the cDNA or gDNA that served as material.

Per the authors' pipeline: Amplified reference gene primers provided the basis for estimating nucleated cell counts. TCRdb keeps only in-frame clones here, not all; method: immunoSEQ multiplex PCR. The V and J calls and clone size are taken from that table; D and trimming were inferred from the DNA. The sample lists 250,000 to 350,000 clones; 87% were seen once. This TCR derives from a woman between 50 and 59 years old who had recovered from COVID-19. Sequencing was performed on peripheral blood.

CDR3 loop: CASSQPGTAYGYTF. The CDR3 DNA reads as TGCGCCAGCAGCCAACCCGGGACAGCCTATGGCTACACCTTC. The V and J genes are TRBV4-1 and TRBJ1-2, with TRBD1 matching 7 bases. After removal of 2 bases from V and 4 bases from J, the junction contained 4 bases not matched to a gene. Germline assignment: CDR1 MGHRA and CDR2 YSYEKL. CDR3 length: 14 residues.